Included here is one T cell receptor beta chain sequence, with context. Its antigen is unidentified. TCRdb analysed the reads with MiXCR anew, one entry per CDR3 protein. The data contain approximately 170,000 distinct CDR3 sequences, roughly 18% of them singletons. The data belong to a study of T cell repertoires in cytomegalovirus infection. Study details: TCR beta signatures that were public indicated CMV infection and matching HLA type. Findings and caveats of the study: Across the ex vivo response, the dominant clonotypes were HLA-C-restricted CMV-specific TCR beta clonotypes. CMV carriers having the relevant HLA were flagged by cumulative public TCR beta family frequency.

The trim removed 4 bases at V and 6 bases at J, leaving 3 bases unmatched. The V gene's germline CDR1 is SGHRS and CDR2 YFSETQ. The CDR3 consists of 12 residues. The receptor's source is a human donor in good health (CMV status not recorded). Some clones in this sample may be carry-over from other donors' samples. The chain couples TRBV5-1 to TRBJ2-7, with 8 bases matching TRBD2. Material: CD8+ T cells from PBMCs. The CDR3 DNA follows: TGCGCCAGCAGCCCCGGGACTAGCGAGCAGTACTTC. It codes for CASSPGTSEQYF.